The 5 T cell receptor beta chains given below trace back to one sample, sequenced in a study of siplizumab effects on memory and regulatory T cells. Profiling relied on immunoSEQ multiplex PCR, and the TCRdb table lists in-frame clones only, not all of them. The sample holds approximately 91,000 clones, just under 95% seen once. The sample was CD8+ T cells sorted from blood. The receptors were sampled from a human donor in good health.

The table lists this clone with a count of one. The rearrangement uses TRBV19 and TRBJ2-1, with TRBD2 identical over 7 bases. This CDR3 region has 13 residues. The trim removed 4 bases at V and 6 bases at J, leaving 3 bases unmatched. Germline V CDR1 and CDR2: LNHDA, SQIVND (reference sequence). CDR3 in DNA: TGTGCCAGTAGTACGGGACTACCCAATGAGCAGTTCTTC. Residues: CASSTGLPNEQFF.

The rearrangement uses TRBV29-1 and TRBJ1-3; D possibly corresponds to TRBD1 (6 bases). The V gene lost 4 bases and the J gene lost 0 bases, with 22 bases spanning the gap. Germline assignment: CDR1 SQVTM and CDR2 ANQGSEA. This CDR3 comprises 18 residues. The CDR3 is CSVGLHGGGSSSGNTIYF. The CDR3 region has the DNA TGCAGCGTTGGACTCCATGGAGGGGGGAGCTCCTCTGGAAACACCATATATTTT.

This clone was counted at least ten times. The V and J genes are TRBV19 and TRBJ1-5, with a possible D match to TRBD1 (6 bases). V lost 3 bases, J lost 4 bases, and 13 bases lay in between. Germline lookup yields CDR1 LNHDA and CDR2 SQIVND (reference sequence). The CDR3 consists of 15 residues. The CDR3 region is CASSIWGRANQPQHF. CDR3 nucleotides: TGTGCCAGTAGTATCTGGGGGCGCGCAAATCAGCCCCAGCATTTT.

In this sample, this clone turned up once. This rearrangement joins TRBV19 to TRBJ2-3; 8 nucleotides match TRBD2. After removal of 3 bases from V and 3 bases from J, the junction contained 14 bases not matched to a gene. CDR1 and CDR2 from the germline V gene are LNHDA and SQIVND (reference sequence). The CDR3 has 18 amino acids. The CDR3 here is CASSIRGLGLGRTDTQYF. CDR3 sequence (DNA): TGTGCCAGTAGTATTAGGGGACTAGGGCTAGGGAGAACAGATACGCAGTATTTT. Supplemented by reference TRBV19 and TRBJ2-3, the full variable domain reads DGGITQSPKYLFRKEGQNVTLSCEQNLNHDAMYWYRQDPGQGLRLIYYSQIVNDFQKGDIAEGYSVSREKKESFPLTVTSAQKNPTAFYLCASSIRGLGLGRTDTQYFGPGTRLTVL.

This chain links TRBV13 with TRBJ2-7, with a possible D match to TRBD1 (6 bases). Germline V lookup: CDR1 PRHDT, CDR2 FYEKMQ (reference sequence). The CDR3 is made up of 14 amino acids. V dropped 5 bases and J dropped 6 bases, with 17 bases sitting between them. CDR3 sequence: CASSTTYQGSEQYF. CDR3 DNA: TGTGCCAGCAGCACAACATACCAGGGGAGCGAGCAGTACTTC.